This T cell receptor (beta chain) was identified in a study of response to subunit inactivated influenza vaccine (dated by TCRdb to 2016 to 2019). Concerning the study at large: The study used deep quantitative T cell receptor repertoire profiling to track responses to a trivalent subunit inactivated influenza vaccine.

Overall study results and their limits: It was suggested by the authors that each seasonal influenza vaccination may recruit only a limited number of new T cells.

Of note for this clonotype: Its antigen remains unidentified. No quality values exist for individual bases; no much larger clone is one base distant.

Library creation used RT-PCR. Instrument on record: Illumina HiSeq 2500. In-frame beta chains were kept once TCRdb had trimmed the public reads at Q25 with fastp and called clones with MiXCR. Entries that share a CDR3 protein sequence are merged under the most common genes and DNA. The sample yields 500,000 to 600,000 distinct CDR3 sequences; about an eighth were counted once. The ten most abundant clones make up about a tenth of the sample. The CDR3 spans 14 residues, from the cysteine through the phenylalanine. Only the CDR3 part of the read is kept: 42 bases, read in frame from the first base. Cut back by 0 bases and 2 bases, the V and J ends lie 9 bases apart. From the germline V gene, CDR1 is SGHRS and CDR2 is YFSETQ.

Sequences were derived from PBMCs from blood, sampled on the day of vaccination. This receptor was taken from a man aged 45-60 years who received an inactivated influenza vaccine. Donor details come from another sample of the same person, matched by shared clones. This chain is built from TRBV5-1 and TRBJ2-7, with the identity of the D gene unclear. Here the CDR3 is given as CASSLDPTAYEQYF. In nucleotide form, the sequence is TGCGCCAGCAGCTTGGACCCTACAGCCTACGAGCAGTACTTC. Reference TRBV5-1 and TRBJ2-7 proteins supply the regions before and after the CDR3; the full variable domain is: KAGVTQTPRYLIKTRGQQVTLSCSPISGHRSVSWYQQTPGQGLQFLFEYFSETQRNKGNFPGRFSGRQFSNSRSEMNVSTLELGDSALYLCASSLDPTAYEQYFGPGTRLTVT.